The clone carrying this T cell receptor beta chain was detected many times. The data belong to a study of early T cells in non-severe SARS-CoV-2 infection. In the library, individual cDNA molecules carried attached unique molecular identifiers. TCRdb reprocessed the 5' RACE reads via MiXCR and lists one record per CDR3 protein. In the table there are about 18,000 distinct CDR3 sequences, 4.5% to 6.5% of which are singletons. Germline values: CDR1 GTSNPN, CDR2 SVGIG (reference sequence). V was cut by 0 bases and J by 0 bases, with 3 bases left in between. This CDR3 spans 14 amino acids. The rearrangement uses TRBV30 and TRBJ1-6; D not certain. This TCR was sampled from an adult who was a healthcare worker with PCR-confirmed SARS-CoV-2 infection or an uninfected control (not recorded which). Sequences were obtained from whole blood. CDR3 residues: CAWSVRSYNSPLHF. The CDR3 bases are TGTGCCTGGAGTGTACGCTCCTATAATTCACCCCTCCACTTT.